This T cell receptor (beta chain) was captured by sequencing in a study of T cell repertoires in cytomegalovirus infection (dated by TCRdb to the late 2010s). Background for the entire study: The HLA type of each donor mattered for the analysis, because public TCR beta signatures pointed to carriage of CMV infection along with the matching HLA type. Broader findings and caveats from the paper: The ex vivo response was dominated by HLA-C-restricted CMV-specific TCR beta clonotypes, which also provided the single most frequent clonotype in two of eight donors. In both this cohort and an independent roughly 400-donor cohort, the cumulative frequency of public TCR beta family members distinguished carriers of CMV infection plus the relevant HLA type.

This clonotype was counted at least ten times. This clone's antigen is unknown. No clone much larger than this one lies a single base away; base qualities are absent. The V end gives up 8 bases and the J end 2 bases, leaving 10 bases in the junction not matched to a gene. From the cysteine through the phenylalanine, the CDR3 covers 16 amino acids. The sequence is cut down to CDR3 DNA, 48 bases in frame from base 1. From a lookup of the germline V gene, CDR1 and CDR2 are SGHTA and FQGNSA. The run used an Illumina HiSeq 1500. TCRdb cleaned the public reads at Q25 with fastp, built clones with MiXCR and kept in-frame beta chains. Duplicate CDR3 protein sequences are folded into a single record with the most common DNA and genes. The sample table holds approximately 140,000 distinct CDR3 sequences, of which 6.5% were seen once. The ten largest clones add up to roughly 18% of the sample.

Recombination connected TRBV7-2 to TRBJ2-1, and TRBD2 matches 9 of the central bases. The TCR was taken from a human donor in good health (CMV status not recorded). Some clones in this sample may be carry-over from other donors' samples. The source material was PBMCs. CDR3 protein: CASLPLAGQTYNEQFF. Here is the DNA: TGTGCCAGCTTACCCCTAGCGGGGCAAACCTACAATGAGCAGTTCTTC.